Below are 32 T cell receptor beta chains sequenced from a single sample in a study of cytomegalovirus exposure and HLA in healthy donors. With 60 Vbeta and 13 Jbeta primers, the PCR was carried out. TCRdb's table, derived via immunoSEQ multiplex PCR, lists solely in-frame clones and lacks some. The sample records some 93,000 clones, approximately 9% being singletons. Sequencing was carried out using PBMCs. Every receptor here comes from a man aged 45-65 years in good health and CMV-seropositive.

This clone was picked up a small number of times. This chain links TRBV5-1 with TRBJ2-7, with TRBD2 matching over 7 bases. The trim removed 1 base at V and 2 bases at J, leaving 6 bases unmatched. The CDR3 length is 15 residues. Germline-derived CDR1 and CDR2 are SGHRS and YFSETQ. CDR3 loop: CASSLQASGTYEQYF. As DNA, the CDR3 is TGCGCCAGCAGCTTGCAGGCTAGCGGTACCTACGAGCAGTACTTC.

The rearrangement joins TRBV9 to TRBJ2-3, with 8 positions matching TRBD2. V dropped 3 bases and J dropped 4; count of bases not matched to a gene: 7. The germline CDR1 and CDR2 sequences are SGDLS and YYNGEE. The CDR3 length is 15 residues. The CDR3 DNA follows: TGTGCCAGCAGCGGTGGGGCGGGAGGCTCAGATACGCAGTATTTT. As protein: CASSGGAGGSDTQYF.

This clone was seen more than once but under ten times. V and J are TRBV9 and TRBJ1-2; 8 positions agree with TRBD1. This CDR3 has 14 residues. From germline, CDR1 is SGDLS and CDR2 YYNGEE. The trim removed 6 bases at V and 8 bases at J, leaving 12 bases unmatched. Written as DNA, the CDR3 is TGTGCCAGCACCTTAGACGGACAGGGCGTCGGCTACACCTTC. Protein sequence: CASTLDGQGVGYTF.

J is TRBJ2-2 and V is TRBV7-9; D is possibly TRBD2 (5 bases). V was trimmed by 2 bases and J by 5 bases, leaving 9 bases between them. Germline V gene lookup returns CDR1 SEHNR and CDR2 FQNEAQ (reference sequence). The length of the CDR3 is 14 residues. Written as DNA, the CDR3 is TGTGCCAGCAGCTTAATCCGGGGTACCGGGGAGCTGTTTTTT. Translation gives CASSLIRGTGELFF.

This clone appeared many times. CDR3 protein: CASSLYLNTEAFF. The CDR3 DNA follows: TGTGCCAGCAGCTTATACTTGAACACTGAAGCTTTCTTT. The V call is TRBV11-2, the J call TRBJ1-1; no reliable D call. V was trimmed by 2 bases and J by 0 bases, leaving 4 bases between them. The CDR3 runs to 13 residues. In germline, CDR1 is SGHAT, CDR2 FQNNGV.

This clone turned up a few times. The DNA of the CDR3 is TGTGCCAGCAGATTAGGACTAGGCTACGAGCAGTACTTC. Its protein product is CASRLGLGYEQYF. The V gene is TRBV6-5, the J gene TRBJ2-7, with 7 bases aligning to TRBD2. This CDR3 comprises 13 residues. Germline trimming cut 6 bases from V and 3 bases from J; bases unmatched to any gene: 5. Per germline, CDR1 MNHEY and CDR2 SVGAGI.

DNA for the CDR3: TGTGCCAGCAGGGTCACTAGCGGGGAGACCGGGGAGCTGTTTTTT. The encoded protein is CASRVTSGETGELFF. This chain joins TRBV5-4 and TRBJ2-2; TRBD2 aligns across 10 bases. Looked up from germline, CDR1 is SGHNT and CDR2 is YYREEE (reference sequence). The CDR3 has 15 residues. After removal of 5 bases from V and 5 bases from J, the junction contained 6 bases not matched to a gene.

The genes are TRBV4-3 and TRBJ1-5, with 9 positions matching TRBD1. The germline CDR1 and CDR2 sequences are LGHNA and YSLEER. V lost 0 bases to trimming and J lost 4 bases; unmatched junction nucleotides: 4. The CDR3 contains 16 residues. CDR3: CASSQDPGQGNQPQHF. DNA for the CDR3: TGCGCCAGCAGCCAAGACCCAGGACAGGGGAATCAGCCCCAGCATTTT.

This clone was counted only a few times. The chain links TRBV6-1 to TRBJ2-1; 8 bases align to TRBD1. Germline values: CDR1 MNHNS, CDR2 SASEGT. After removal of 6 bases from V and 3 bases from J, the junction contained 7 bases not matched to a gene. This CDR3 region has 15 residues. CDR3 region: CASRTVTGGYNEQFF. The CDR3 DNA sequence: TGTGCCAGCAGAACAGTAACAGGGGGCTACAATGAGCAGTTCTTC.

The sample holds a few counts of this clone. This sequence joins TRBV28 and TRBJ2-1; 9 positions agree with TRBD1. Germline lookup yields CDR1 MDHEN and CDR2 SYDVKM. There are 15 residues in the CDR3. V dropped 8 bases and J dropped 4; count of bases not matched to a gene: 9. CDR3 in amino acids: CASRPLGQGYNEQFF. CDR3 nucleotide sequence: TGTGCCAGCCGTCCCCTAGGACAGGGGTACAATGAGCAGTTCTTC.

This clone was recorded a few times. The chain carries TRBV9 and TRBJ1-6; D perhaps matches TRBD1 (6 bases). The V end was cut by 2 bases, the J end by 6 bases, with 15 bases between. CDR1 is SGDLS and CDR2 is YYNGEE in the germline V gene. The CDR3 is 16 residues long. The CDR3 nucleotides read TGTGCCAGCAGCGTCGGCCTCGACAGGTTTAATTCACCCCTCCACTTT. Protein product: CASSVGLDRFNSPLHF.

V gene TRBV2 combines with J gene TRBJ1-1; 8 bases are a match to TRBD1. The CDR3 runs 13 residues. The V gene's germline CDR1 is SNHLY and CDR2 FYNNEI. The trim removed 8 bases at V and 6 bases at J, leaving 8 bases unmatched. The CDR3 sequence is CASVDRENAEAFF. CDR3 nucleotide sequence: TGTGCCAGCGTGGACAGGGAGAATGCTGAAGCTTTCTTT.

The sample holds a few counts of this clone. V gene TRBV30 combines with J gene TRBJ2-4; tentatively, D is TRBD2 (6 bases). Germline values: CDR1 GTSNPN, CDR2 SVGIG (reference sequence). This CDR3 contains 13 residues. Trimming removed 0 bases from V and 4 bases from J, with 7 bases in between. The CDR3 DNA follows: TGTGCCTGGAGTGTAGGGAGGAAAAACATTCAGTACTTC. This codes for CAWSVGRKNIQYF.

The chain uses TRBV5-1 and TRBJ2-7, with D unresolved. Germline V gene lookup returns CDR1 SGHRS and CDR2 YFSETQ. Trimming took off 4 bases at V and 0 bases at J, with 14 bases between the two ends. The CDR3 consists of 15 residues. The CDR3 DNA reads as TGCGCCAGCAGCCCAGACATGTCCCCCTCCTACGAGCAGTACTTC. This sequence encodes CASSPDMSPSYEQYF.

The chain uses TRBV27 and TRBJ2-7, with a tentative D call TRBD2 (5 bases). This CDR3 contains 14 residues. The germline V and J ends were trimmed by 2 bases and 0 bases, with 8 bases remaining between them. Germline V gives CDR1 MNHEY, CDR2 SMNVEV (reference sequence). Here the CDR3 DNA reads TGTGCCAGCAGTTTAAGCGGACTCTCCTACGAGCAGTACTTC. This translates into CASSLSGLSYEQYF.

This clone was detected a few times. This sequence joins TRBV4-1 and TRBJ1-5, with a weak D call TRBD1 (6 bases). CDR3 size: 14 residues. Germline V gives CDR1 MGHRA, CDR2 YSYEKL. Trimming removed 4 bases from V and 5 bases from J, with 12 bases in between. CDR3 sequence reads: CASSRQTGYQPQHF. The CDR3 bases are TGCGCCAGCAGCCGCCAAACAGGGTATCAGCCCCAGCATTTT.

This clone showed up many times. The DNA of the CDR3 is TGTGCCAGCAGTGAAATGCTAGCCCCCTACAATGAGCAGTTCTTC. Its protein product is CASSEMLAPYNEQFF. The rearrangement joins TRBV6-1 to TRBJ2-1, with a weak D call TRBD2 (5 bases). From germline, CDR1 is MNHNS and CDR2 SASEGT. Trimming removed 2 bases at V and 2 bases at J, with 10 bases between. The CDR3 is 15 residues long.

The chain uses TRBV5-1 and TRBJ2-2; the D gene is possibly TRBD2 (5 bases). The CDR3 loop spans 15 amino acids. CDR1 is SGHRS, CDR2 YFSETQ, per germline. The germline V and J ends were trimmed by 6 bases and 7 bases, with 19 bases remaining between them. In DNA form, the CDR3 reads TGCGCCAGCACAATCGGACTCACCTCTCACGGGGAGCTGTTTTTT. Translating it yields CASTIGLTSHGELFF.

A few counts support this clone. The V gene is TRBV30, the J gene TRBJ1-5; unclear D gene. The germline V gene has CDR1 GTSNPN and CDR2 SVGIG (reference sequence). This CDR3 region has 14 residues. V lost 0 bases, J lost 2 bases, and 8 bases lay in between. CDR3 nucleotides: TGTGCCTGGAGTGTACAGAGGGGCAATCAGCCCCAGCATTTT. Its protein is CAWSVQRGNQPQHF.

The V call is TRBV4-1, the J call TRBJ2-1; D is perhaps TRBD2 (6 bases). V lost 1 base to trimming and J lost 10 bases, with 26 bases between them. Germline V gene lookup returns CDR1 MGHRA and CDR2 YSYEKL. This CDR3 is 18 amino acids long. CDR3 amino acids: CASSQVGVRELGQSEQFF. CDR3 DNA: TGCGCCAGCAGCCAAGTAGGGGTTCGGGAGTTGGGTCAATCGGAGCAGTTCTTC.

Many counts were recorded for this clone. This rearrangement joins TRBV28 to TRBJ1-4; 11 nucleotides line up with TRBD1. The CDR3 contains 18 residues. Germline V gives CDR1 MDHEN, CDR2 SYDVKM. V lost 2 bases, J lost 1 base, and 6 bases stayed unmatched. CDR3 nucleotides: TGTGCCAGCAGTTTACCCCGGGGACAGGGGGGAACTAATGAAAAACTGTTTTTT. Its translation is CASSLPRGQGGTNEKLFF.

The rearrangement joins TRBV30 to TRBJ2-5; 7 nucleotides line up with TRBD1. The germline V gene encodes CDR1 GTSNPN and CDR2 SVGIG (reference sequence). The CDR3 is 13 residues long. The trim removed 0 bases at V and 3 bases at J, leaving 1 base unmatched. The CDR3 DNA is TGTGCCTGGAGTGTAGACAGGGAAGAGACCCAGTACTTC. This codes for CAWSVDREETQYF.

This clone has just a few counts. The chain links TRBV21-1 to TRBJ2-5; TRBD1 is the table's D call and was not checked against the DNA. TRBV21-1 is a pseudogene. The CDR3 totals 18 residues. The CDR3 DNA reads TGTGCCAGCAGCAAAAGGACAGGGAGTAAATCTTCGGGAGAGACCCAGTACTTC. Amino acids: CASSKRTGSKSSGETQYF.

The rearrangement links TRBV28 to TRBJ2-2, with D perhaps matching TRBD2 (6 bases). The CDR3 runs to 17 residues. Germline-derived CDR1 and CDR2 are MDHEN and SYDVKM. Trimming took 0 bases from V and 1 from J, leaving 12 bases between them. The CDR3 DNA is TGTGCCAGCAGTTTATGGGGCCAAGCGGGGAACACCGGGGAGCTGTTTTTT. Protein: CASSLWGQAGNTGELFF.

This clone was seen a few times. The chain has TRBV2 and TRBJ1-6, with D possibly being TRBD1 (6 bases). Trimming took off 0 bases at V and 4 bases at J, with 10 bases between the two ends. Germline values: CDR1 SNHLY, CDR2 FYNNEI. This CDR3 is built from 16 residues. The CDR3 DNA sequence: TGTGCCAGCAGTGAAGCGGACAGAAAATATAATTCACCCCTCCACTTT. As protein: CASSEADRKYNSPLHF. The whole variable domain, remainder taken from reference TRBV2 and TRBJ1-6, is EPEVTQTPSHQVTQMGQEVILRCVPISNHLYFYWYRQILGQKVEFLVSFYNNEISEKSEIFDDQFSVERPDGSNFTLKIRSTKLEDSAMYFCASSEADRKYNSPLHFGNGTRLTVT.

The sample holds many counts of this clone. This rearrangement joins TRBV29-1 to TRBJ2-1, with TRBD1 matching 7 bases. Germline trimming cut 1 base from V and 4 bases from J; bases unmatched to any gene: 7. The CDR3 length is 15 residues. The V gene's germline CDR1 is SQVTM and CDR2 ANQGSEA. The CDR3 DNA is TGCAGCGTTGAAGTTTGGGACAGTCGTTACAATGAGCAGTTCTTC. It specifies CSVEVWDSRYNEQFF.

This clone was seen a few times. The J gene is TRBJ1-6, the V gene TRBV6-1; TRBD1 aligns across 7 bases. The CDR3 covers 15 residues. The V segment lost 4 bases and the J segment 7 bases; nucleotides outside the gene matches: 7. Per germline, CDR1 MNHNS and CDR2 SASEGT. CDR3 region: CASSGNRGANSPLHF. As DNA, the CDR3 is TGTGCCAGCAGTGGCAACAGGGGAGCGAATTCACCCCTCCACTTT.

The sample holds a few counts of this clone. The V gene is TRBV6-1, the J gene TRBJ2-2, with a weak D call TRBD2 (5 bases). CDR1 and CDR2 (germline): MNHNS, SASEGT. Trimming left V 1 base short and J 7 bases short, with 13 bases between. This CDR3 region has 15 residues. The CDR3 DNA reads TGTGCCAGCAGTGAAGGCGGGTCCCGGGGCGGGGAGCTGTTTTTT. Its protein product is CASSEGGSRGGELFF.

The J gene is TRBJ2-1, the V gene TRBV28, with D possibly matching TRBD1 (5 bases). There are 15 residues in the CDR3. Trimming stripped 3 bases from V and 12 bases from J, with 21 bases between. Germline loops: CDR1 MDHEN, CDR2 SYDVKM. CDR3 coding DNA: TGTGCCAGCAGTTTGGGGCAGGGAAGATCCTTGGGGCAGTTCTTC. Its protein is CASSLGQGRSLGQFF.

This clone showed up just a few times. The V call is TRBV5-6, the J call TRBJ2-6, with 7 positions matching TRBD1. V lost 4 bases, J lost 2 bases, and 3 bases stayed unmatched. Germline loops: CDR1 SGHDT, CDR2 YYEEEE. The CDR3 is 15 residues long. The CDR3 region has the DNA TGTGCCAGCAGCCCGGGGACAGCTGGGGCCAACGTCCTGACTTTC. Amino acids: CASSPGTAGANVLTF.

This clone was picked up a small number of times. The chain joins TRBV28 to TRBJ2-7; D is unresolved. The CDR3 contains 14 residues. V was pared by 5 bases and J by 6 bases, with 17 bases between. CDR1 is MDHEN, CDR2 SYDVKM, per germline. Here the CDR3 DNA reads TGTGCCAGCAGTCAGGCCACATTAATAGGCGAGCAGTACTTC. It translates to CASSQATLIGEQYF.

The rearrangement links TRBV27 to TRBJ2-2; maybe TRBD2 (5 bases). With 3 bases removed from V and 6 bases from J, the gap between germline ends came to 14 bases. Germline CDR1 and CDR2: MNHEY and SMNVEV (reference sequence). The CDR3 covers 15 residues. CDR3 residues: CASSLMGDLSGELFF. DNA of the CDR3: TGTGCCAGCAGTTTGATGGGAGACCTGTCCGGGGAGCTGTTTTTT.